Each of the 4 T cell receptor beta chains below was sequenced from the same sample in a study of blood T cell repertoires in COVID-19. Only in-frame clones appear in the TCRdb table, and some are missing; sequencing was by immunoSEQ multiplex PCR. Of about 260,000 clones in the sample, approximately 82% are singletons; the top ten hold 1.5% to 2%. The sequenced material came from peripheral blood. All receptors derive from a woman of 80 years or more with acute or convalescent COVID-19.

The chain combines TRBV28 with TRBJ1-5; D is perhaps TRBD1 (5 bases). This CDR3 region has 14 residues. With 4 bases removed from V and 5 bases from J, the gap between germline ends came to 12 bases. Germline CDR1 reads MDHEN; CDR2 reads SYDVKM. Here the CDR3 reads CASSSARVDQPQHF. For the CDR3, the DNA is TGTGCCAGCAGTTCGGCCAGGGTGGATCAGCCCCAGCATTTT.

The V gene is TRBV29-1, the J gene TRBJ2-7; no firm D call. V was shortened by 4 bases and J by 2 bases, with 9 bases between the two germline ends. The CDR3 totals 12 residues. CDR1 and CDR2 from the germline V gene are SQVTM and ANQGSEA. CDR3: CSVANSTYEQYF. CDR3 DNA: TGCAGCGTTGCGAACAGTACCTACGAGCAGTACTTC.

The V and J genes are TRBV6-5 and TRBJ1-4; 7 nucleotides agree with TRBD1. The CDR3 is 14 residues long. The germline CDR1 and CDR2 sequences are MNHEY and SVGAGI. V gave up 7 bases and J gave up 5 bases; unmatched junction bases: 7. CDR3 sequence reads: CASKPTGSNEKLFF. CDR3 sequence (DNA): TGTGCCAGCAAGCCGACAGGGAGCAATGAAAAACTGTTTTTT.

The chain carries TRBV25-1 and TRBJ2-1; D may be TRBD1 (6 bases). V was pared by 4 bases and J by 2 bases, with 12 bases between. The CDR3 consists of 15 residues. Germline CDR1 and CDR2: MGHDK and SYGVNS. CDR3 sequence (DNA): TGTGCCAGCAGTGGGTACAGGGATCCCTACAATGAGCAGTTCTTC. It codes for CASSGYRDPYNEQFF.